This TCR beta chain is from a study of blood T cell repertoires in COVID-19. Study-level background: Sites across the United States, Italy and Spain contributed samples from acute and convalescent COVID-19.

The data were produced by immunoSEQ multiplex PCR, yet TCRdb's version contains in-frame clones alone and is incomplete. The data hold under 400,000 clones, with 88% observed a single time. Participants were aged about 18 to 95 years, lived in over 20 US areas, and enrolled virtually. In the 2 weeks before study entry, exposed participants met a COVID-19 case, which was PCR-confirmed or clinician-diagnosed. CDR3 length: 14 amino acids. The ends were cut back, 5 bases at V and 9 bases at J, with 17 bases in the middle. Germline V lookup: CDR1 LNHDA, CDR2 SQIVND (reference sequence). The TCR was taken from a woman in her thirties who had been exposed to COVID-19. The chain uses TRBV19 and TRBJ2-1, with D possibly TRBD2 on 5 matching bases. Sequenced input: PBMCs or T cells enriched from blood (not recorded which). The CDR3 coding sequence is TGTGCCAGTAGTGTCCTAGCTAACCCAACTGAGCAGTTCTTC. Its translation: CASSVLANPTEQFF. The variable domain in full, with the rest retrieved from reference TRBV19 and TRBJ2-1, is DGGITQSPKYLFRKEGQNVTLSCEQNLNHDAMYWYRQDPGQGLRLIYYSQIVNDFQKGDIAEGYSVSREKKESFPLTVTSAQKNPTAFYLCASSVLANPTEQFFGPGTRLTVL.